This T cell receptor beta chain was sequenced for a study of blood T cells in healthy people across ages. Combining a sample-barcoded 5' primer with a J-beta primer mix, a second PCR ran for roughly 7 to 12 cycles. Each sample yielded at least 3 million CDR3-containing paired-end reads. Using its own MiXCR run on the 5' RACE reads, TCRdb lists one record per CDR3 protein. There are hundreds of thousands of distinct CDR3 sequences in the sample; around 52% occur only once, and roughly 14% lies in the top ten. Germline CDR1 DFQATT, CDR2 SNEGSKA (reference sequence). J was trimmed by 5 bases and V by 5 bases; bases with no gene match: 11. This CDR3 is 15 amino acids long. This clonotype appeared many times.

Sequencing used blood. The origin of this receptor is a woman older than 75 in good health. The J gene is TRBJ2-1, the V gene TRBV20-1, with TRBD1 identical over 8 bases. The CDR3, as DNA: TGCAGTGCTCCGAAAGCAGGGACAGGCAACAATGAGCAGTTCTTC. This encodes CSAPKAGTGNNEQFF.